These 10 T cell receptor beta chains were sequenced from one sample in a study of blood T cells in healthy people across ages. With a J-beta primer mix and a sample-barcoded 5' primer, a second PCR ran 7 to 11 cycles. TCRdb reprocessed the 5' RACE reads via MiXCR and lists one record per CDR3 protein. The table has 710,000 or so distinct CDR3 sequences, approximately 30% seen once. Specimen: blood. The receptors were sampled from an elderly woman in good health.

The chain couples TRBV7-9 to TRBJ1-5, with a tentative D call TRBD1 (6 bases). With 1 base removed from V and 4 bases from J, the gap between germline ends came to 17 bases. The germline CDR1 and CDR2 sequences are SEHNR and FQNEAQ (reference sequence). The CDR3 extends over 17 amino acids. CDR3 loop: CASSLVQGGVGNQPQHF. In nucleotides, the CDR3 is TGTGCCAGCAGCTTAGTACAGGGAGGGGTAGGAAATCAGCCCCAGCATTTT.

This clonotype was seen ten or more times. The rearrangement uses TRBV7-6 and TRBJ2-5; 12 bases map to TRBD1. Germline V gene lookup returns CDR1 SGHVS and CDR2 FNYEAQ. V dropped 1 base and J dropped 1; count of bases not matched to a gene: 4. The CDR3 is made up of 17 amino acids. The CDR3 DNA is TGTGCCAGCAGCTTAGGAGGGACAGGGGGCTTCCAAGAGACCCAGTACTTC. Amino acid sequence: CASSLGGTGGFQETQYF.

This clonotype has a count of ten or more. V is TRBV12-3 or TRBV12-4 and J is TRBJ1-5, with no clear D. The CDR3 covers 14 residues. Between the trimmed V and J ends, which lost 1 base and 7 bases, there was a span of 11 bases. The CDR3 DNA follows: TGTGCCAGCAGTTTAGTACGAGGTCGGCAGCCCCAGCATTTT. As protein: CASSLVRGRQPQHF.

This clonotype was counted many times. The V and J genes are TRBV5-1 and TRBJ1-5, with a weak D call TRBD1 (6 bases). V was pared by 0 bases and J by 3 bases, with 7 bases between. Germline CDR1 SGHRS, CDR2 YFSETQ. The CDR3 loop spans 14 amino acids. The DNA for the CDR3 is TGCGCCAGCAGCTTGGGACAGGACAATCAGCCCCAGCATTTT. Encoded protein: CASSLGQDNQPQHF.

This clonotype was counted at least ten times. It may be a read error: a sequence one base away is much more abundant. The chain joins TRBV20-1 to TRBJ2-6, with 7 bases fitting TRBD1. CDR1 is DFQATT, CDR2 SNEGSKA, per germline (reference sequence). The CDR3 runs 14 residues. The CDR3, as DNA: TGCAGTGCTCCTACAGGGGCAGGGGCCAACGTCCGGACTTTC. Protein sequence: CSAPTGAGANVRTF.

This clonotype was counted a few times. The chain carries TRBV28 and TRBJ1-4; 8 positions agree with TRBD1. V gave up 3 bases and J gave up 9 bases; unmatched junction bases: 9. The CDR3 is 15 amino acids. CDR1 is MDHEN, CDR2 SYDVKM, per germline. The CDR3 region is CASSFGDRQRKKLFF. The CDR3 coding sequence is TGTGCCAGCAGTTTCGGGGACAGGCAAAGGAAAAAACTGTTTTTT.

This clonotype occurred many times. The gene calls are TRBV6-1 and TRBJ2-7; D is possibly TRBD1 (6 bases). Per the germline V gene, CDR1 is MNHNS and CDR2 is SASEGT. CDR3 length: 12 amino acids. The V end was cut by 5 bases, the J end by 5 bases, with 10 bases between. The CDR3 sequence is CASSQQGNEQYF. In DNA form, the CDR3 reads TGTGCCAGCAGTCAACAGGGTAACGAGCAGTACTTC.

Details on this clonotype: A much larger clonotype is one base distant, so this may be a read error. J is TRBJ2-1 and V is TRBV18; D is possibly TRBD1 or TRBD2 (5 bases each). The J call may be mistaken, given a closer DNA end match to TRBJ2-7. This CDR3 has 15 amino acids. Germline lookup yields CDR1 KGHSH and CDR2 LQKENI. For the CDR3, the DNA is TGTGCCAGCTCACCTCTACAGGCAGACTACAATGAGCAGTACTTC. Translation gives CASSPLQADYNEQYF.

The rearrangement uses TRBV7-2 and TRBJ2-7; 8 bases fit TRBD1. The germline CDR1 and CDR2 sequences are SGHTA and FQGNSA. The CDR3 has 15 amino acids. Unmatched junction bases numbered 4, after V lost 1 base and J lost 2 bases. The CDR3 here is CASSLGWTGTYEQYF. In nucleotides, the CDR3 is TGTGCCAGCAGCTTAGGGTGGACAGGGACCTACGAGCAGTACTTC.

This clonotype has at least ten counts. This chain joins TRBV6-1 and TRBJ1-2; D is ambiguous. The germline gives CDR1 MNHNS, CDR2 SASEGT. CDR3 size: 13 residues. The germline V and J ends were trimmed by 2 bases and 4 bases, with 8 bases remaining between them. DNA for the CDR3: TGTGCCAGCAGTGAATCCGAGAGCTATGGCTACACCTTC. It codes for CASSESESYGYTF.